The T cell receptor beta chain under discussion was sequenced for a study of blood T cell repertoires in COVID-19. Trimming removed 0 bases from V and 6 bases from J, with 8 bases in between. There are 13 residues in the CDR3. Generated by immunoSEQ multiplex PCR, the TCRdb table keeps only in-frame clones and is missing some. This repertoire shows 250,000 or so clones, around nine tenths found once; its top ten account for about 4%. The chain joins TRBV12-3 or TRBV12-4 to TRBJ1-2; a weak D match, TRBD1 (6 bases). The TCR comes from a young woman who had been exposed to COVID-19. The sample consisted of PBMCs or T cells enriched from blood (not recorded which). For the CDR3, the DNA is TGTGCCAGCAGTTTAGCCAGGGGAGATGGCTACACCTTC. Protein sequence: CASSLARGDGYTF.